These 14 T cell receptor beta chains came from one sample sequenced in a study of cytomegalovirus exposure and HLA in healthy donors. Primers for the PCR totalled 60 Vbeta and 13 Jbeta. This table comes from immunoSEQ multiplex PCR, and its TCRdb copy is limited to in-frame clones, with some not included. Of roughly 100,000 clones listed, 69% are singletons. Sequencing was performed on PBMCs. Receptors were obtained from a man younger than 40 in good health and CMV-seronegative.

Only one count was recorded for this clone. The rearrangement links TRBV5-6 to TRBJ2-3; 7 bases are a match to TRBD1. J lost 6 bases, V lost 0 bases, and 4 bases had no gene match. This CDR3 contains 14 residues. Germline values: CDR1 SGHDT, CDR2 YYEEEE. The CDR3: CASSLGRGLDTQYF. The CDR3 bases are TGTGCCAGCAGCTTGGGAAGGGGGCTGGATACGCAGTATTTT.

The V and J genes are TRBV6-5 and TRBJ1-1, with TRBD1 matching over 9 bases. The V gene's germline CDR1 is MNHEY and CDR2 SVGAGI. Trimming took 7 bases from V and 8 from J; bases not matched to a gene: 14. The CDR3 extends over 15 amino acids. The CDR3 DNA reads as TGTGCCAGCAACGGACGGACAGGGGATTTGGGGGAAGCTTTCTTT. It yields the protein CASNGRTGDLGEAFF.

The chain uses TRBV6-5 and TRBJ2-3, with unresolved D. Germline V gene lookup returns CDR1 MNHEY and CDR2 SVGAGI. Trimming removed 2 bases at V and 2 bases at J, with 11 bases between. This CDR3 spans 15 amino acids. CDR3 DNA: TGTGCCAGCAGTTACGGGCTGGGTACCACAGATACGCAGTATTTT. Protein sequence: CASSYGLGTTDTQYF.

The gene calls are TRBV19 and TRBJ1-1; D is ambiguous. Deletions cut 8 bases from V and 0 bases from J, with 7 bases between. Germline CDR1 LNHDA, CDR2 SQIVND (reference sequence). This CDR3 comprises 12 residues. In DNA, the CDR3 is TGTGCCAGTCACGGGATGAACACTGAAGCTTTCTTT. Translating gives CASHGMNTEAFF. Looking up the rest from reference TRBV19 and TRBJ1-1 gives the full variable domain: DGGITQSPKYLFRKEGQNVTLSCEQNLNHDAMYWYRQDPGQGLRLIYYSQIVNDFQKGDIAEGYSVSREKKESFPLTVTSAQKNPTAFYLCASHGMNTEAFFGQGTRLTVV.

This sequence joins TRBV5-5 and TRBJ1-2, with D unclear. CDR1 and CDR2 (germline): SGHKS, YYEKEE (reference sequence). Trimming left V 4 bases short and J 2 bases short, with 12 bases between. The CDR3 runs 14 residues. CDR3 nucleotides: TGTGCCAGCAGCCGGTACGACACAAACTATGGCTACACCTTC. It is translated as CASSRYDTNYGYTF.

The CDR3 DNA sequence: TGTGCCAGCTCACCACAACAGGGGGCGGATACTGAAGCTTTCTTT. This codes for CASSPQQGADTEAFF. The genes are TRBV18 and TRBJ1-1, with 9 nucleotides matching TRBD1. J gave up 5 bases and V 1 base, and 5 bases lay outside the gene matches. Germline V lookup: CDR1 KGHSH, CDR2 LQKENI. The CDR3 is 15 amino acids.

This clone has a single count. CDR3 bases: TGTGCCAGTAGGGGACTAGCGGGAGGCTCCCCCTACAATGAGCAGTTCTTC. It is translated as CASRGLAGGSPYNEQFF. This rearrangement joins TRBV19 to TRBJ2-1; 15 bases agree with TRBD2. The CDR3 loop spans 17 amino acids. CDR1 LNHDA and CDR2 SQIVND come from the germline V gene (reference sequence). Germline trimming cut 6 bases from V and 2 bases from J; bases unmatched to any gene: 5.

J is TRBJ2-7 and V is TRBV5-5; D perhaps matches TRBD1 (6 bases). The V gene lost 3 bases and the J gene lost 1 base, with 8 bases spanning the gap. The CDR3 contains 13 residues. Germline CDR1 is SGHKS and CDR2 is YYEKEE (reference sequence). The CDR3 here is CASSSTGSYEQYF. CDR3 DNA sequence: TGTGCCAGCAGCTCAACAGGGTCCTACGAGCAGTACTTC.

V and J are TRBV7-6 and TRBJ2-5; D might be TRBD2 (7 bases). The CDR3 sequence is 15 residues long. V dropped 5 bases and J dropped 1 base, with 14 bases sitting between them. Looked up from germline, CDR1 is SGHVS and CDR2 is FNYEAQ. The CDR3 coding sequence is TGTGCCAGCAGCGGGGGGGGGCGGAGCCAAGAGACCCAGTACTTC. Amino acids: CASSGGGRSQETQYF.

CDR3 nucleotides: TGTGCCAGCAGCCCGAGTAGTGTCCAAGAGACCCAGTACTTC. As protein: CASSPSSVQETQYF. The chain is built from TRBV7-2 and TRBJ2-5; D not resolved. V was trimmed by 5 bases and J by 1 base, leaving 11 bases between them. This CDR3 region has 14 residues. Germline V gene lookup returns CDR1 SGHTA and CDR2 FQGNSA.

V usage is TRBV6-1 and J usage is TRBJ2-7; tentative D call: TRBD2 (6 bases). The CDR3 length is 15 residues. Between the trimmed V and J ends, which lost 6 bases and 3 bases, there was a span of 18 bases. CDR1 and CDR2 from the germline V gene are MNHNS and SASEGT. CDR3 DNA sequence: TGTGCCAGCAGCCTCGGGGGTAGCGGATTCTACGAGCAGTACTTC. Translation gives CASSLGGSGFYEQYF.

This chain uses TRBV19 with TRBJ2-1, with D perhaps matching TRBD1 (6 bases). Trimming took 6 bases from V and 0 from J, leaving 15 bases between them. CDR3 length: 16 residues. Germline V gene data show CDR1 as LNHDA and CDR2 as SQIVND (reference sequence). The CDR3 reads CASSNRGRGSYNEQFF. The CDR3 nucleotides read TGTGCCAGTAGCAACCGGGGCAGGGGCTCCTACAATGAGCAGTTCTTC.

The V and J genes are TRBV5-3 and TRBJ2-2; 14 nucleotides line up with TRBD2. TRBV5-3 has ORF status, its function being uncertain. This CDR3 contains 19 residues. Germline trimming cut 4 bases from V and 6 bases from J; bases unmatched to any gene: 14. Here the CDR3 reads CARSRGTSGRFGVPGELFF. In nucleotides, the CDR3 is TGTGCCAGAAGCCGCGGGACTAGCGGGAGATTCGGGGTACCCGGGGAGCTGTTTTTT.

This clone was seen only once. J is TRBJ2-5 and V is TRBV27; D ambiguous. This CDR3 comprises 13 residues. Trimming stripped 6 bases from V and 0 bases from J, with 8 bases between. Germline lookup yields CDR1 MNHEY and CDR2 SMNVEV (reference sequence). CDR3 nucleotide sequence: TGTGCCAGCAGGCCTTCTAACCAAGAGACCCAGTACTTC. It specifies CASRPSNQETQYF.